This T cell receptor beta chain was sequenced during a study of PD-1 blockade in classical Hodgkin lymphoma. Study-wide results and limits: Significant TCR diversity gains by C4D1 occurred in CD4+ but not CD8+ cells.

Clones were sequenced by immunoSEQ multiplex PCR, and TCRdb holds only the in-frame ones, with some missing. Here the sample spans roughly 62,000 clones, 88% being singletons. On this clone: Its antigen is not identified.

Deletions cut 3 bases from V and 2 bases from J, with 5 bases between. The germline CDR1 and CDR2 sequences are MNHEY and SMNVEV (reference sequence). The CDR3 is 12 residues long. Every single patient, without exception, relapsed after autologous stem cell transplantation, and brentuximab vedotin exposure varied. The chain links TRBV27 to TRBJ2-7; no clear D. This specimen consisted of peripheral blood mononuclear cells (PBMCs), obtained at baseline. This TCR came from a human donor with classical Hodgkin lymphoma. The CDR3 spells CASSFAPYEQYF. In nucleotides, the CDR3 is TGTGCCAGCAGTTTTGCCCCCTACGAGCAGTACTTC.